The 20 T cell receptor beta chains in this list originate from one sample, sequenced in a study of identical twins. One entry per CDR3 protein results from TCRdb running MiXCR on the 5' RACE reads. The sample contains approximately 230,000 distinct CDR3 sequences, 11% to 15% of which appear only once. Sequenced sample: memory (CD45RO+) T cells sorted from blood. Receptor source: a woman aged 18-30 years in good health.

The V gene is TRBV20-1, the J gene TRBJ2-3; either TRBD1 or TRBD2 may fit D (5 bases each). Trimming took off 6 bases at V and 1 base at J, with 17 bases between the two ends. This CDR3 comprises 15 residues. CDR1 DFQATT and CDR2 SNEGSKA come from the germline V gene (reference sequence). The chain's CDR3 is CSASIGGSGTDTQYF. CDR3 coding DNA: TGCAGTGCATCGATTGGGGGTAGCGGCACAGATACGCAGTATTTT.

The chain joins TRBV5-6 to TRBJ2-7; 9 bases are a match to TRBD1. This CDR3 spans 15 amino acids. V shed 2 bases and J 5 bases; nucleotides not matched to a gene: 8. Looked up from germline, CDR1 is SGHDT and CDR2 is YYEEEE. Here the CDR3 DNA reads TGTGCCAGCAGCTTCCCCGGGACAGGGCTCCACGAGCAGTACTTC. Protein: CASSFPGTGLHEQYF.

This clonotype turned up a few times. The chain uses TRBV2 and TRBJ2-5; D remains ambiguous. The CDR3 runs 10 residues. Trimming removed 4 bases from V and 7 bases from J, with 4 bases in between. Germline lookup yields CDR1 SNHLY and CDR2 FYNNEI. The CDR3 spells CASSVATQYF. The CDR3 nucleotides are TGTGCCAGCAGTGTTGCGACCCAGTACTTC.

V usage is TRBV20-1 and J usage is TRBJ2-3; 12 bases are shared with TRBD2. Germline V gives CDR1 DFQATT, CDR2 SNEGSKA (reference sequence). The CDR3 runs 14 residues. The trim removed 5 bases at V and 4 bases at J, leaving 4 bases unmatched. CDR3 region: CSAQLAGGADTQYF. CDR3 nucleotide sequence: TGCAGTGCTCAACTAGCGGGAGGTGCAGATACGCAGTATTTT.

The chain recombines TRBV5-1 with TRBJ2-5; the D gene is possibly TRBD2 (6 bases). Germline V gene sequence: CDR1 SGHRS, CDR2 YFSETQ. This CDR3 has 13 residues. V shed 3 bases and J shed 1 base, with 7 bases lying between them. This CDR3 is CASSYSGQETQYF. In DNA form, the CDR3 reads TGCGCCAGCAGCTATAGCGGCCAAGAGACCCAGTACTTC. Complete variable domain (other parts from reference TRBV5-1 and TRBJ2-5): KAGVTQTPRYLIKTRGQQVTLSCSPISGHRSVSWYQQTPGQGLQFLFEYFSETQRNKGNFPGRFSGRQFSNSRSEMNVSTLELGDSALYLCASSYSGQETQYFGPGTRLLVL.

The chain recombines TRBV7-9 with TRBJ1-4; 8 nucleotides line up with TRBD1. Per germline, CDR1 SEHNR and CDR2 FQNEAQ (reference sequence). V was pared by 5 bases and J by 11 bases, with 10 bases of the junction left unmatched. The CDR3 has 14 residues. CDR3 nucleotides: TGTGCCAGCAGCAAGACAGGGGTGGTGGACAAACTGTTTTTT. Protein product: CASSKTGVVDKLFF.

The rearrangement links TRBV4-3 to TRBJ1-1; unclear D gene. Trimming removed 0 bases from V and 6 bases from J, with 11 bases in between. From germline, CDR1 is LGHNA and CDR2 YSLEER. CDR3 length equals 14 residues. This CDR3 reads CASSQEWEVPEAFF. CDR3 bases: TGCGCCAGCAGCCAAGAGTGGGAAGTCCCTGAAGCTTTCTTT.

This clonotype occurred a few times. The rearrangement links TRBV20-1 to TRBJ2-3; 15 nucleotides line up with TRBD2. V was pared by 6 bases and J by 4 bases, with 5 bases of the junction left unmatched. The CDR3 totals 15 residues. The germline gives CDR1 DFQATT, CDR2 SNEGSKA (reference sequence). The CDR3 nucleotides are TGCAGTGCCCAACGGACTAGCGGGAGGGCAGATACGCAGTATTTT. Its translation: CSAQRTSGRADTQYF.

This chain joins TRBV7-2 and TRBJ1-5, with D perhaps matching TRBD1 (5 bases). The V and J ends lost 5 bases and 3 bases respectively, with 17 bases between them. The germline CDR1 and CDR2 sequences are SGHTA and FQGNSA. The CDR3 is 16 amino acids. The CDR3 DNA follows: TGTGCCAGCAGCCAGAGGGGCAGACAAGCCAATCAGCCCCAGCATTTT. Amino acid sequence: CASSQRGRQANQPQHF.

This clonotype came up many times. The chain is built from TRBV5-1 and TRBJ2-1; tentatively, D is TRBD1 (5 bases). The CDR3 is 15 residues long. CDR1 is SGHRS, CDR2 YFSETQ, per germline. Trimming stripped 1 base from V and 8 bases from J, with 16 bases between. The chain's CDR3 is CASSLSDSVGDEQFF. As DNA, the CDR3 is TGCGCCAGCAGCTTGTCCGACTCTGTAGGGGATGAGCAGTTCTTC. The complete variable domain, with remaining parts taken from reference TRBV5-1 and TRBJ2-1, reads KAGVTQTPRYLIKTRGQQVTLSCSPISGHRSVSWYQQTPGQGLQFLFEYFSETQRNKGNFPGRFSGRQFSNSRSEMNVSTLELGDSALYLCASSLSDSVGDEQFFGPGTRLTVL.

At least ten counts were recorded for this clonotype. The rearrangement uses TRBV5-1 and TRBJ2-3; the D gene is possibly TRBD2 (6 bases). Trimming took off 4 bases at V and 2 bases at J, with 11 bases between the two ends. The CDR3 loop spans 14 amino acids. CDR1 SGHRS and CDR2 YFSETQ come from the germline V gene. CDR3 coding DNA: TGCGCCAGCAGCATCGGGACTTCCACAGATACGCAGTATTTT. Residues: CASSIGTSTDTQYF.

This clonotype was detected only a few times. The gene calls are TRBV27 and TRBJ2-1; 8 nucleotides agree with TRBD1. The V and J ends lost 7 bases and 1 base, in that order; junction bases with no gene match: 12. Germline CDR1 and CDR2: MNHEY and SMNVEV (reference sequence). The CDR3 runs 17 residues. CDR3 amino acids: CASMAGGFWNSYNEQFF. The CDR3 nucleotides read TGTGCCAGCATGGCAGGGGGCTTCTGGAATTCCTACAATGAGCAGTTCTTC.

This clonotype was picked up a small number of times. The chain recombines TRBV9 with TRBJ2-3; 7 bases are a match to TRBD2. Germline CDR1 and CDR2: SGDLS and YYNGEE. The CDR3 extends over 16 amino acids. The V segment lost 0 bases and the J segment 1 base; nucleotides outside the gene matches: 5. The CDR3 protein is CASSVVWGGGTDTQYF. CDR3 sequence (DNA): TGTGCCAGCAGCGTAGTTTGGGGGGGAGGCACAGATACGCAGTATTTT. Using reference TRBV9 and TRBJ2-3 for the parts outside the CDR3, the full variable domain is DSGVTQTPKHLITATGQRVTLRCSPRSGDLSVYWYQQSLDQGLQFLIQYYNGEERAKGNILERFSAQQFPDLHSELNLSSLELGDSALYFCASSVVWGGGTDTQYFGPGTRLTVL.

This clonotype was counted many times. The chain uses TRBV20-1 and TRBJ1-2; no clear D gene. The CDR3 is 14 residues long. V dropped 1 base and J dropped 2 bases, with 11 bases sitting between them. Germline loops: CDR1 DFQATT, CDR2 SNEGSKA (reference sequence). This chain's CDR3 is CSARVRTANYGYTF. The CDR3 bases are TGCAGTGCTAGAGTTCGAACAGCAAACTATGGCTACACCTTC.

The chain uses TRBV12-3 or TRBV12-4 and TRBJ2-7; TRBD1 might be the D (5 bases). Trimming left V 3 bases short and J 7 bases short, with 13 bases between. This CDR3 contains 13 residues. Here the CDR3 reads CASSLGPAAEQYF. In DNA form, the CDR3 reads TGTGCCAGCAGTTTGGGGCCGGCCGCAGAGCAGTACTTC.

CDR3 region: CASSQRTYEQYF. Written as DNA, the CDR3 is TGTGCCAGCAGCCAACGTACCTACGAGCAGTACTTC. The chain couples TRBV3-1 to TRBJ2-7; D not resolved. Trimming left V 2 bases short and J 2 bases short, with 4 bases between. This CDR3 has 12 residues. Per germline, CDR1 LGHDT and CDR2 YNNKEL (reference sequence).

This clonotype was detected many times. The chain couples TRBV7-9 to TRBJ2-3; D is unclear. This CDR3 is 14 amino acids long. The germline gives CDR1 SEHNR, CDR2 FQNEAQ (reference sequence). The V end was cut by 1 base, the J end by 2 bases, with 7 bases between. The CDR3 DNA sequence: TGTGCCAGCAGCTTAGGACCCATCACAGATACGCAGTATTTT. Protein sequence: CASSLGPITDTQYF. Filled out from reference TRBV7-9 and TRBJ2-3, the complete variable domain reads DTGVSQNPRHKITKRGQNVTFRCDPISEHNRLYWYRQTLGQGPEFLTYFQNEAQLEKSRLLSDRFSAERPKGSFSTLEIQRTEQGDSAMYLCASSLGPITDTQYFGPGTRLTVL.

The table lists this clonotype with a few counts. This sequence joins TRBV12-3 or TRBV12-4 and TRBJ2-1; no firm D call. The CDR3 covers 15 residues. Trimming left V 7 bases short and J 2 bases short, with 15 bases between. In DNA, the CDR3 is TGTGCCAGCACCGAAAACCGCCTGCCCTACAATGAGCAGTTCTTC. Protein product: CASTENRLPYNEQFF.

This clonotype came up once. A clone one base away is much larger, so this may be a read error. This chain uses TRBV12-3 or TRBV12-4 with TRBJ1-1, with 9 bases matching TRBD1. The CDR3 length is 14 residues. The junction had 8 bases not matched to a gene; V was cut back by 6 bases and J by 6 bases. The DNA of the CDR3 is TGTGCCAGCAGGTTGGGACAGGGCAACGCTGAAGCTTTCTTT. This gives the protein CASRLGQGNAEAFF.

This rearrangement joins TRBV20-1 to TRBJ2-1, with TRBD2 identical over 14 bases. The CDR3 runs to 17 residues. Looked up from germline, CDR1 is DFQATT and CDR2 is SNEGSKA (reference sequence). The V and J ends lost 6 bases and 7 bases, in that order; junction bases with no gene match: 14. The CDR3 DNA is TGCAGTGCCCCCCCGACTAGCGGGAGGGCTTTTGGAAATGAGCAGTTCTTC. Translation: CSAPPTSGRAFGNEQFF.